These 19 T cell receptor beta chains came from one sample sequenced in a study of control samples from healthy donors and cancer patients. The assay was immunoSEQ multiplex PCR, and TCRdb's table has in-frame clones only and misses some. The table records approximately 40,000 clones, around 82% of them present only once. The sequenced sample consisted of PBMCs. These receptor sequences come from a woman in her sixties with lung cancer.

The CDR3 loop reads CASSLGTGNTEAFF. DNA for the CDR3: TGTGCCAGCAGCTTAGGGACGGGGAACACTGAAGCTTTCTTT. The V call is TRBV11-2, the J call TRBJ1-1; D is undetermined. Per germline, CDR1 SGHAT and CDR2 FQNNGV. CDR3 length: 14 amino acids. Trimming cost V 1 base and J 1 base, with 7 bases left between them.

This chain connects TRBV5-1 to TRBJ1-4, with TRBD1 matching 7 bases. The CDR3 is 15 residues long. CDR1 is SGHRS and CDR2 is YFSETQ in the germline V gene. V lost 6 bases, J lost 4 bases, and 9 bases stayed unmatched. As DNA, the CDR3 is TGCGCCAGCAAGGGCCGGGACAGCATTAATGAAAAACTGTTTTTT. Its protein is CASKGRDSINEKLFF.

This chain joins TRBV6-1 and TRBJ1-5; D is unclear. The CDR3 runs to 12 residues. V was trimmed by 2 bases and J by 7 bases, leaving 6 bases between them. CDR1 MNHNS and CDR2 SASEGT come from the germline V gene. The CDR3 bases are TGTGCCAGCAGTGAATATGGACAGCCCCAGCATTTT. This translates into CASSEYGQPQHF.

The V gene is TRBV18, the J gene TRBJ1-4; D is undetermined. From germline, CDR1 is KGHSH and CDR2 LQKENI. The CDR3 contains 13 residues. V was trimmed by 3 bases and J by 11 bases, leaving 13 bases between them. CDR3 coding DNA: TGTGCCAGCTCACCGAACCAGCGAAACAAACTGTTTTTT. It translates to CASSPNQRNKLFF.

V usage is TRBV7-3 and J usage is TRBJ1-1, with no clear D. Trimming took off 5 bases at V and 1 base at J, with 8 bases between the two ends. Germline CDR1 SGHTA, CDR2 FQGTGA. The CDR3 runs to 13 residues. DNA of the CDR3: TGTGCCAGCAGCCTATTGGGGAACACTGAAGCTTTCTTT. It is translated as CASSLLGNTEAFF.

Only one count was recorded for this clone. This chain connects TRBV7-8 to TRBJ1-1; D uncertain. Germline CDR1 reads SGHVS; CDR2 reads FQNEAQ. Trimming removed 4 bases at V and 3 bases at J, with 24 bases between. This CDR3 has 18 amino acids. CDR3 amino acids: CASSSGLTPTGEHTEAFF. CDR3 bases: TGTGCCAGCAGCTCCGGGTTGACACCCACTGGGGAACACACTGAAGCTTTCTTT.

J is TRBJ2-7 and V is TRBV3-1 (or the pseudogene TRBV3-2); no reliable D call. Trimming cost V 1 base and J 5 bases, with 6 bases left between them. In germline, CDR1 is LGHDT, CDR2 YNNKEL (reference sequence). The CDR3 contains 12 residues. This CDR3 is CASSQAADEQYF. DNA of the CDR3: TGTGCCAGCAGCCAAGCCGCGGACGAGCAGTACTTC.

This clone was observed a handful of times. The chain uses TRBV5-1 and TRBJ1-5; a possible D gene is TRBD1 (5 bases). The ends were cut back, 6 bases at V and 4 bases at J, with 17 bases in the middle. CDR3 size: 15 residues. Germline values: CDR1 SGHRS, CDR2 YFSETQ. CDR3 in DNA: TGCGCCAGCACATTCGACGGGGGACCTAATCAGCCCCAGCATTTT. It codes for CASTFDGGPNQPQHF. The variable domain in full, with the rest retrieved from reference TRBV5-1 and TRBJ1-5, is KAGVTQTPRYLIKTRGQQVTLSCSPISGHRSVSWYQQTPGQGLQFLFEYFSETQRNKGNFPGRFSGRQFSNSRSEMNVSTLELGDSALYLCASTFDGGPNQPQHFGDGTRLSIL.

The V gene is TRBV7-8, the J gene TRBJ1-5, with unresolved D. The CDR3 loop spans 12 amino acids. Trimming pared 0 bases from V and 6 bases from J, leaving 3 bases between. Germline loops: CDR1 SGHVS, CDR2 FQNEAQ. CDR3 residues: CASSLAGQPQHF. The CDR3 bases are TGTGCCAGCAGCTTAGCGGGTCAGCCCCAGCATTTT.

The rearrangement joins TRBV6-6 to TRBJ1-1; 8 bases are shared with TRBD1. The trim removed 0 bases at V and 6 bases at J, leaving 9 bases unmatched. The germline CDR1 and CDR2 sequences are MNHNY and SVGAGI (reference sequence). The CDR3 is made up of 16 amino acids. In nucleotides, the CDR3 is TGTGCCAGCAGTTACTCGGGCGCAGGGGGCATCTCTGAAGCTTTCTTT. This encodes CASSYSGAGGISEAFF.

This chain joins TRBV18 and TRBJ1-1; no definite D call. The CDR3 is made up of 16 amino acids. CDR1 and CDR2 from the germline V gene are KGHSH and LQKENI. V lost 0 bases and J lost 1, with 12 bases in between. The CDR3 DNA sequence: TGTGCCAGCTCACCACCTGGGATTTTTAAGAACACTGAAGCTTTCTTT. Translating it yields CASSPPGIFKNTEAFF.

V gene TRBV27 combines with J gene TRBJ2-3; tentatively, D is TRBD1 or TRBD2 (5 bases each). The CDR3 has 14 amino acids. Trimming took 6 bases from V and 0 from J, leaving 10 bases between them. Germline CDR1 MNHEY, CDR2 SMNVEV (reference sequence). The CDR3 sequence: CASRWGRSTDTQYF. In nucleotides, the CDR3 is TGTGCCAGCAGGTGGGGGAGAAGCACAGATACGCAGTATTTT.

This clone was seen a few times. The rearrangement uses TRBV19 and TRBJ2-2; no definite D call. Germline V CDR1 and CDR2: LNHDA, SQIVND (reference sequence). V shed 3 bases and J shed 5 bases, with 7 bases lying between them. There are 13 residues in the CDR3. The CDR3 region is CASSIPNTGELFF. Written as DNA, the CDR3 is TGTGCCAGTAGTATCCCCAATACCGGGGAGCTGTTTTTT.

The J gene is TRBJ1-1, the V gene TRBV2; TRBD1 aligns across 8 bases. This CDR3 spans 13 amino acids. Trimming took 9 bases from V and 5 from J; bases not matched to a gene: 8. CDR1 is SNHLY and CDR2 is FYNNEI in the germline V gene. This chain's CDR3 is CASLRGLRTEAFF. In nucleotides, the CDR3 is TGTGCCAGTCTCAGGGGGCTCAGAACTGAAGCTTTCTTT.

This clone was seen just once. V gene TRBV4-1 combines with J gene TRBJ1-1; the D gene is possibly TRBD1 (5 bases). Germline CDR1 is MGHRA and CDR2 is YSYEKL. Trimming shortened V by 6 bases and J by 2 bases, and 13 bases separated the two germline ends. The CDR3 consists of 14 residues. As DNA, the CDR3 is TGCGCCAGCAGGGGCATGACAGTCAACACTGAAGCTTTCTTT. Translated, it gives CASRGMTVNTEAFF.

The V and J genes are TRBV18 and TRBJ1-4, with D unclear. The V gene's germline CDR1 is KGHSH and CDR2 LQKENI. This CDR3 region has 13 residues. The ends were cut back, 3 bases at V and 6 bases at J, with 8 bases in the middle. CDR3 in DNA: TGTGCCAGCTCACCGAAGCCAGATGAAAAACTGTTTTTT. Protein sequence: CASSPKPDEKLFF.

The CDR3 here is CASSDLDRAAGGDNYGYTF. CDR3 DNA sequence: TGTGCCAGCAGTGATCTGGACAGGGCCGCTGGGGGTGATAACTATGGCTACACCTTC. This sequence joins TRBV6-1 and TRBJ1-2, with 8 bases that match TRBD1. The trim removed 3 bases at V and 1 base at J, leaving 16 bases unmatched. This CDR3 comprises 19 residues. Germline loops: CDR1 MNHNS, CDR2 SASEGT.

As regards this clone: At one boundary the junction diverges from the germline segment, which might be a read error. The rearrangement uses TRBV7-7 and TRBJ2-3, with TRBD1 as a possible D gene (6 bases). The CDR3 spans 15 residues. The V gene's germline CDR1 is SSHAT and CDR2 FNYEAQ (reference sequence). The CDR3, as DNA: TGTGCTAGCAGCCCCTCCGGGACACGGGGAGATACGCAGTATTTT. Translated, it gives CASSPSGTRGDTQYF.

This rearrangement joins TRBV11-1 to TRBJ2-1; D is uncertain. Germline V gene lookup returns CDR1 SGHAT and CDR2 FQDESV (reference sequence). Trimming removed 3 bases from V and 6 bases from J, with 12 bases in between. The CDR3 has 14 amino acids. As DNA, the CDR3 is TGTGCCAGCAGCTTCATGGGGTCTGGCAATGAGCAGTTCTTC. This encodes CASSFMGSGNEQFF.